Sequencing of this T cell receptor beta chain was carried out in a study of cytomegalovirus exposure and HLA in healthy donors. Study-level findings and limits: Sequence variants that were highly shared formed a cluster that was likely a sequencing artifact.

With respect to this clone: The antigen is undetermined.

This CDR3 has 15 amino acids. The V gene's germline CDR1 is MNHEY and CDR2 SMNVEV (reference sequence). Trimming removed 3 bases from V and 6 bases from J; junction bases left unmatched: 7. The PCR was carried out with 60 Vbeta primers and 13 Jbeta primers. Only in-frame clones appear in the TCRdb table, and some are missing; sequencing was by immunoSEQ multiplex PCR. The profile shows about 160,000 clones, over 70% of them singletons. This TCR derives from a middle-aged man in good health and CMV-seropositive. The specimen was PBMCs. The chain couples TRBV27 to TRBJ1-5; 8 bases map to TRBD1. CDR3 protein: CASSLGAGGGQPQHF. The CDR3 DNA reads as TGTGCCAGCAGTTTGGGGGCAGGGGGCGGTCAGCCCCAGCATTTT.